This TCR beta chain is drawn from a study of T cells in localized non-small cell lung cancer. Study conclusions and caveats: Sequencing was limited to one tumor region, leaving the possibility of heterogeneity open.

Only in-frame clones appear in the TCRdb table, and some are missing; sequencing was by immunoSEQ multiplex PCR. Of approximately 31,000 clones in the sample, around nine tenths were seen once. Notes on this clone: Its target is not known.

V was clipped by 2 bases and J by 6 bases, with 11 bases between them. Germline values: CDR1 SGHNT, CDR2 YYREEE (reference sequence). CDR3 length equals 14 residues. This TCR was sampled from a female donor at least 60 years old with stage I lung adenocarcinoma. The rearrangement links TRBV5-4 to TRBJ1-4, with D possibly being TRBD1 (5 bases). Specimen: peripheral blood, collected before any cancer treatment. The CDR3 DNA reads TGTGCCAGCAGCTTTAAAGGGGCTGATGAAAAACTGTTTTTT. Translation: CASSFKGADEKLFF. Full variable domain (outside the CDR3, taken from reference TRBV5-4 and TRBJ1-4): ETGVTQSPTHLIKTRGQQVTLRCSSQSGHNTVSWYQQALGQGPQFIFQYYREEENGRGNFPPRFSGLQFPNYSSELNVNALELDDSALYLCASSFKGADEKLFFGSGTQLSVL.